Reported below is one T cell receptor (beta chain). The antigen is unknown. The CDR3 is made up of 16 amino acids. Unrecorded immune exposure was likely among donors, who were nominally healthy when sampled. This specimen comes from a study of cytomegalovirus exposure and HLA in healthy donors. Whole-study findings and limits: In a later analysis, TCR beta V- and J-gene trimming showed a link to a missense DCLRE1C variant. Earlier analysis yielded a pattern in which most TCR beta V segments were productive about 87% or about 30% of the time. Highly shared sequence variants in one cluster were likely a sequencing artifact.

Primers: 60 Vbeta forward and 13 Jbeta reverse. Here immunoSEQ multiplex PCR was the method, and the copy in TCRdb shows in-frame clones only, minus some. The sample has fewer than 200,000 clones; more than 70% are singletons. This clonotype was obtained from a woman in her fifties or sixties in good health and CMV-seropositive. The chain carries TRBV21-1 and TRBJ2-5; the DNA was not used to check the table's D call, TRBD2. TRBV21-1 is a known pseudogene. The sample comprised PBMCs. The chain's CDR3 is CASSKGLRGLGETQYF. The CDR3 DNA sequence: TGTGCCAGCAGCAAAGGACTACGAGGACTAGGAGAGACCCAGTACTTC.